The clone carrying this T cell receptor (beta chain) was detected a few times. As yet, its antigen is unknown. The CDR3 sequence is 16 residues long. In germline, CDR1 is MNHNS, CDR2 SASEGT. The ends lost 5 bases at V and 2 bases at J; junction bases unmatched: 8. This sample is drawn from a study of CD8 T cells in ankylosing spondylitis. In making TCR beta libraries, quantitative 5'-RACE with molecular barcodes was used. One entry per CDR3 protein, called by TCRdb with MiXCR from the 5' RACE reads. Of over 700,000 distinct CDR3 sequences in the sample, 15% to 20% were seen once. Notes on the study in general: A TCR beta motif of fewer than 10 highly homologous variants seemed to mark ankylosing spondylitis blood.

This chain links TRBV6-1 with TRBJ1-5, with 8 bases lining up with TRBD1. The specimen was blood, either unsorted or a sorted T cell fraction (not recorded which). The origin of this receptor is a male donor with ankylosing spondylitis. Written as DNA, the CDR3 is TGTGCCAGCAGTATCGGGACAGGATCAGGCAATCAGCCCCAGCATTTT. Protein product: CASSIGTGSGNQPQHF.